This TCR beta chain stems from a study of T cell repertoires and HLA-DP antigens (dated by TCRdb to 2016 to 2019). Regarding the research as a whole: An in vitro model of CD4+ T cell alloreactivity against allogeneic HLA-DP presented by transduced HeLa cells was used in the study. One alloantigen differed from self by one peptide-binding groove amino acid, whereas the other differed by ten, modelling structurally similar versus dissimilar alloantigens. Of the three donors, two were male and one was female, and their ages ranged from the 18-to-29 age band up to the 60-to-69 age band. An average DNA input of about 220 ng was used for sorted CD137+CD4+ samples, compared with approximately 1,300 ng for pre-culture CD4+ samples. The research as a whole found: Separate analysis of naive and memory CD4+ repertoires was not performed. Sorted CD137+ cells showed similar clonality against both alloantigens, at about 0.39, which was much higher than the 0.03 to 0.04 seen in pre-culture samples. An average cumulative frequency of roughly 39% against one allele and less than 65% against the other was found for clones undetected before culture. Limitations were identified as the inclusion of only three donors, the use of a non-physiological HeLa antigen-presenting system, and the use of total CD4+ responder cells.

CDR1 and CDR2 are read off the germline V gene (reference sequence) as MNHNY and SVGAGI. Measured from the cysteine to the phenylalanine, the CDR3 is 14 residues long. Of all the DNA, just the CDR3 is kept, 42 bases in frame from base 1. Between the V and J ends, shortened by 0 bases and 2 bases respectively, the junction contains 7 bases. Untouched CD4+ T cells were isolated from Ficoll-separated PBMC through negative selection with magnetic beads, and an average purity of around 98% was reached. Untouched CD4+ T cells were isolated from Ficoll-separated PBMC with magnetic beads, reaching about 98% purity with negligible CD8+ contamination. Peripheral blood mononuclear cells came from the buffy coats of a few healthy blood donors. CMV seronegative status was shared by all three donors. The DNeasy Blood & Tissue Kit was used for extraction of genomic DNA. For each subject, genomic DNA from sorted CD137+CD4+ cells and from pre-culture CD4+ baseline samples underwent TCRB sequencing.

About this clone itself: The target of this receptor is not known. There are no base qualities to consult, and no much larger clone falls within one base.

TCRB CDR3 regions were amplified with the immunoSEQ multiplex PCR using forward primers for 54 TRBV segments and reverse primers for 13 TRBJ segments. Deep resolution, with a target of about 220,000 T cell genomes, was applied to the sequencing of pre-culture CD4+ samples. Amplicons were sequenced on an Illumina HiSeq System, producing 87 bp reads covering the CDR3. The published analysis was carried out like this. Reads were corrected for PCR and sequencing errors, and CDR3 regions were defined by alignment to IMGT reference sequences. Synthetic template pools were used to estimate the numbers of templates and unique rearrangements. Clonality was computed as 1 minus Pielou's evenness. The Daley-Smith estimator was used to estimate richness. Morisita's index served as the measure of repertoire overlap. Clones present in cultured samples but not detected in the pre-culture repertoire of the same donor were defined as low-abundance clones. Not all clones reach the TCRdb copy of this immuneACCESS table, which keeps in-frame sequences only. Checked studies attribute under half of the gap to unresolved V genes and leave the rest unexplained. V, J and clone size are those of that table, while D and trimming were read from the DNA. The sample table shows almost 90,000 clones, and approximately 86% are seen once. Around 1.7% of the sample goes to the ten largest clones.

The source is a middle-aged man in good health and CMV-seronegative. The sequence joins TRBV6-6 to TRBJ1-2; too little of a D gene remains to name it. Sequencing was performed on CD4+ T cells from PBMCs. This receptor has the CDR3 CASSYSGGNYGYTF. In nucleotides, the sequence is TGTGCCAGCAGTTACTCAGGTGGGAACTATGGCTACACCTTC.